These 16 T cell receptor beta chains share one sample of origin, sequenced in a study of Graves' ophthalmopathy and Graves' hyperthyroidism (dated by TCRdb to the late 2010s). The sequencer listed for this sample is Illumina HiSeq 2000. For repertoire sequencing, the TCR beta CDR3 regions were amplified from RNA transcripts. HTBI primers and the Qiagen OneStep RT-PCR kit were used in a first-round RT-PCR, which was followed by a second-round multiplex PCR, size selection and purification. TCRdb trimmed the raw reads at Q25, called clones with MiXCR and kept productive beta chains. When rows share a CDR3 protein, they turn into one entry using the most common DNA and genes. Counted in this sample were 500,000 to 700,000 distinct CDR3 sequences; about 20% of them appeared once. Roughly 7.4% of the sample is held by the ten biggest clonotypes. Sequencing was carried out using peripheral blood. These receptors all stem from a woman between 18 and 29 years old with stable Graves' hyperthyroidism. Some clones in this sample may be carry-over from other donors' samples. Donor details come from another sample of the same person, matched by shared clones.

This clonotype showed up many times. The chain employs TRBV12-3 or TRBV12-4 and TRBJ2-1; 7 nucleotides match TRBD1. The CDR3 is 15 residues long. V lost 5 bases to trimming and J lost 6 bases; unmatched junction nucleotides: 10. DNA for the CDR3: TGTGCCAGCAGTATAGGACAGGCGAATTTCAATGAGCAGTTCTTC. Translating gives CASSIGQANFNEQFF.

This clonotype was detected once. The gene calls are TRBV20-1 and TRBJ2-7; no reliable D call. The CDR3 runs 14 residues. The germline gives CDR1 DFQATT, CDR2 SNEGSKA (reference sequence). Between the trimmed V and J ends, which lost 1 base and 2 bases, there was a span of 12 bases. Here the CDR3 reads CSARVAASTYEQYF. DNA of the CDR3: TGCAGTGCTAGAGTGGCAGCCAGTACCTACGAGCAGTACTTC.

This clonotype was seen more than once but under ten times. V and J are TRBV5-1 and TRBJ1-5, with TRBD1 as a possible D gene (5 bases). The CDR3 loop spans 15 amino acids. Trimming shortened V by 3 bases and J by 2 bases, and 12 bases separated the two germline ends. In germline, CDR1 is SGHRS, CDR2 YFSETQ. The CDR3 nucleotides read TGCGCCAGCAGCTGGGGGGAGTCGGGCAATCAGCCCCAGCATTTT. As protein: CASSWGESGNQPQHF. The full variable domain, with the rest looked up from reference TRBV5-1 and TRBJ1-5, is KAGVTQTPRYLIKTRGQQVTLSCSPISGHRSVSWYQQTPGQGLQFLFEYFSETQRNKGNFPGRFSGRQFSNSRSEMNVSTLELGDSALYLCASSWGESGNQPQHFGDGTRLSIL.

This clonotype was picked up many times. The chain employs TRBV29-1 and TRBJ1-2; D is unclear. CDR1 and CDR2 (germline): SQVTM, ANQGSEA. The CDR3 totals 13 residues. V lost 6 bases, J lost 4 bases, and 15 bases lay in between. In DNA form, the CDR3 reads TGCAGCGTAACCCAAGGAGGTCTCTATGGCTACACCTTC. Translation gives CSVTQGGLYGYTF.

This clonotype was counted at least ten times. V is TRBV5-1 and J is TRBJ2-7, with D possibly TRBD2 on 6 matching bases. The CDR3 is 14 amino acids. Looked up from germline, CDR1 is SGHRS and CDR2 is YFSETQ. V was clipped by 0 bases and J by 1 base, with 8 bases between them. CDR3 amino acids: CASSLVEGSYEQYF. The CDR3 nucleotides read TGCGCCAGCAGCTTGGTGGAGGGTTCCTACGAGCAGTACTTC.

V is TRBV6-5 and J is TRBJ2-2, with 9 positions matching TRBD2. CDR3 length: 16 residues. Germline values: CDR1 MNHEY, CDR2 SVGAGI. Unmatched junction bases numbered 5, after V lost 0 bases and J lost 6 bases. Written as DNA, the CDR3 is TGTGCCAGCAGTTACTCAGCGGGAGGCCCCGCCGGGGAGCTGTTTTTT. This sequence encodes CASSYSAGGPAGELFF.

In its sample, this clonotype was seen a few times. J is TRBJ1-1 and V is TRBV3-1, with D possibly being TRBD1 (5 bases). With 0 bases removed from V and 9 bases from J, the gap between germline ends came to 11 bases. This CDR3 has 13 amino acids. Germline values: CDR1 LGHDT, CDR2 YNNKEL (reference sequence). The CDR3 coding sequence is TGTGCCAGCAGCCAAGAGGGGGGGAGGAAAGCTTTCTTT. This translates into CASSQEGGRKAFF.

This clonotype appeared many times. V is TRBV6-1 and J is TRBJ1-6, with D perhaps matching TRBD1 (6 bases). The V end lost 3 bases, the J end lost 5 bases, and 20 bases lay between the germline ends. This CDR3 is 18 amino acids long. Germline lookup yields CDR1 MNHNS and CDR2 SASEGT. Here the CDR3 DNA reads TGTGCCAGCAGTGAGATCGGACAGAACCTCGGGAATAATTCACCCCTCCACTTT. Translation: CASSEIGQNLGNNSPLHF.

There are many counts of this clonotype. The chain carries TRBV2 and TRBJ1-4, with TRBD1 matching over 8 bases. Germline-derived CDR1 and CDR2 are SNHLY and FYNNEI. V gave up 7 bases and J gave up 6 bases; unmatched junction bases: 10. The CDR3 contains 15 residues. CDR3 loop: CASKTRLTGDEKLFF. CDR3 nucleotides: TGTGCCAGCAAGACCCGGTTGACAGGGGATGAAAAACTGTTTTTT.

The table lists this clonotype with a count of one. V gene TRBV28 combines with J gene TRBJ1-5; D perhaps matches TRBD1 (5 bases). This CDR3 has 17 amino acids. Germline CDR1 is MDHEN and CDR2 is SYDVKM. V gave up 5 bases and J gave up 1 base, with 18 bases separating them. As DNA, the CDR3 is TGTGCCAGCAGTAGTCCTATCGGGGGACGGAGCAATCAGCCCCAGCATTTT. It yields the protein CASSSPIGGRSNQPQHF.

This clonotype was counted between two and nine times. CDR3 region: CASSTTALRRVATEAFF. The CDR3 nucleotides are TGTGCCAGTAGTACCACCGCGTTGCGCAGGGTGGCCACTGAAGCTTTCTTT. V usage is TRBV19 and J usage is TRBJ1-1, with a weak D call TRBD1 (5 bases). The CDR3 has 17 residues. Germline values: CDR1 LNHDA, CDR2 SQIVND (reference sequence). Trimming stripped 4 bases from V and 4 bases from J, with 22 bases between.

This clonotype was counted only a few times. The CDR3 loop is CASSLILGRTNYGYTF. The CDR3 DNA reads as TGTGCCAGCAGCTTAATATTGGGACGGACTAACTATGGCTACACCTTC. The chain carries TRBV11-2 and TRBJ1-2, with D possibly TRBD1 on 5 matching bases. The V end lost 2 bases, the J end lost 0 bases, and 13 bases lay between the germline ends. This CDR3 spans 16 amino acids. Germline lookup yields CDR1 SGHAT and CDR2 FQNNGV.

The CDR3 here is CSVDGGETQYF. CDR3 nucleotide sequence: TGCAGCGTTGATGGGGGGGAGACCCAGTACTTC. The rearrangement uses TRBV29-1 and TRBJ2-5; a weak D match, TRBD2 (6 bases). CDR1 is SQVTM, CDR2 ANQGSEA, per germline. Trimming left V 3 bases short and J 5 bases short, with 7 bases between. The CDR3 length is 11 residues. The whole variable domain, remainder taken from reference TRBV29-1 and TRBJ2-5, is SAVISQKPSRDICQRGTSLTIQCQVDSQVTMMFWYRQQPGQSLTLIATANQGSEATYESGFVIDKFPISRPNLTFSTLTVSNMSPEDSSIYLCSVDGGETQYFGPGTRLLVL.

This clonotype was counted at least ten times. This chain connects TRBV10-3 to TRBJ1-5; D is undetermined. Germline assignment: CDR1 ENHRY and CDR2 SYGVKD. The length of the CDR3 is 12 residues. Trimming pared 9 bases from V and 4 bases from J, leaving 10 bases between. CDR3 loop: CAIAGINQPQHF. Here the CDR3 DNA reads TGTGCCATAGCGGGAATTAATCAGCCCCAGCATTTT.

The sample holds many counts of this clonotype. This chain joins TRBV20-1 and TRBJ2-7; maybe TRBD1 (6 bases). Trimming pared 2 bases from V and 5 bases from J, leaving 13 bases between. The CDR3 consists of 13 residues. In germline, CDR1 is DFQATT, CDR2 SNEGSKA (reference sequence). The CDR3 bases are TGCAGTGCTAGACGGCAGGGGCGGGACGAGCAGTACTTC. Translating it yields CSARRQGRDEQYF.

With respect to this clonotype: The junction departs from germline at one end; a sequencing error may be responsible. V gene TRBV6-2 or TRBV6-3 combines with J gene TRBJ2-7, with 9 bases aligning to TRBD1. Germline loops: CDR1 MNHEY, CDR2 SVGEGT. The CDR3 extends over 14 amino acids. The CDR3 protein is CASSPRDRAYEHYF. Written as DNA, the CDR3 is TGTGCCAGCAGTCCCCGGGACAGGGCGTACGAGCATTACTTC.